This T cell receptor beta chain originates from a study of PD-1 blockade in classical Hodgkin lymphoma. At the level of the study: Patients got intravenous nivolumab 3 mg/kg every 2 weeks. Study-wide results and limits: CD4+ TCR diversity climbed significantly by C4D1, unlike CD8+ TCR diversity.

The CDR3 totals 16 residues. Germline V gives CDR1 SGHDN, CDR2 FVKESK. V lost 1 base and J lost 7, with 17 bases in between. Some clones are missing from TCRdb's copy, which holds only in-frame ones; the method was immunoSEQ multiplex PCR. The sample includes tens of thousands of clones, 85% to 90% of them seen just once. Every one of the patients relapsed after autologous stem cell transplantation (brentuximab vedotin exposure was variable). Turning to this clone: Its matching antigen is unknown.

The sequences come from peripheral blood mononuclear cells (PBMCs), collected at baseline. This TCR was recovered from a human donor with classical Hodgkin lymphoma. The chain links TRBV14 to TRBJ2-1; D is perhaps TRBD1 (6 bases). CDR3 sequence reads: CASSQVGGILGNEQFF. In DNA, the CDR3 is TGTGCCAGCAGCCAAGTAGGGGGTATTCTTGGAAATGAGCAGTTCTTC.